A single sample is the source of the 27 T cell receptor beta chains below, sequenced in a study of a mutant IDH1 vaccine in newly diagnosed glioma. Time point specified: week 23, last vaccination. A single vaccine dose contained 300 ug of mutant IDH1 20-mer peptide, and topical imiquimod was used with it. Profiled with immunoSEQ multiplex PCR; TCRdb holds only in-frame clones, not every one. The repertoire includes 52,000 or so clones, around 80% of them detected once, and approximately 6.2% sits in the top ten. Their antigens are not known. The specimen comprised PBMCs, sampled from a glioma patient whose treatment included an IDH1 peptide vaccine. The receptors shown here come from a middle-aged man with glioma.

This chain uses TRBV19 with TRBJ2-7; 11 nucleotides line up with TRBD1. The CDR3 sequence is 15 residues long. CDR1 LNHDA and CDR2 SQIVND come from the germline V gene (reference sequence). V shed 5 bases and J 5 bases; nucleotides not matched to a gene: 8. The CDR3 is CASSAGQGAFNEQYF. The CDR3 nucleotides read TGTGCCAGTAGTGCCGGACAGGGGGCTTTCAACGAGCAGTACTTC.

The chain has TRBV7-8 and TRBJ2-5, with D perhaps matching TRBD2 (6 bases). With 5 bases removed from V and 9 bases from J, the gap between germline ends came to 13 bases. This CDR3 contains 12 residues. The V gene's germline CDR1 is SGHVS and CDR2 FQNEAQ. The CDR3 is CASSPRGSPQYF. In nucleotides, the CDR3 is TGTGCCAGCAGCCCTCGGGGGTCACCCCAGTACTTC. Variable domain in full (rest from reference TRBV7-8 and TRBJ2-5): GAGVSQSPRYKVAKRGQDVALRCDPISGHVSLFWYQQALGQGPEFLTYFQNEAQLDKSGLPSDRFFAERPEGSVSTLKIQRTQQEDSAVYLCASSPRGSPQYFGPGTRLLVL.

Written as DNA, the CDR3 is TGTGCCAGTAGGCCCGGGACAGGATACATGAACACTGAAGCTTTCTTT. Translating gives CASRPGTGYMNTEAFF. The rearrangement joins TRBV19 to TRBJ1-1; the match to TRBD1 covers 8 bases. The CDR3 loop spans 16 amino acids. Germline values: CDR1 LNHDA, CDR2 SQIVND (reference sequence). Trimming at V came to 6 bases and at J to 0 bases, leaving 9 bases not matched to a gene.

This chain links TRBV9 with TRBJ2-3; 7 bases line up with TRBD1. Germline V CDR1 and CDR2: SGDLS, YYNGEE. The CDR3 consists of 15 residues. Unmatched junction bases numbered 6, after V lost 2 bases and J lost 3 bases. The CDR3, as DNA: TGTGCCAGCAGCGTTTGGACAGGTGAAACAGATACGCAGTATTTT. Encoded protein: CASSVWTGETDTQYF.

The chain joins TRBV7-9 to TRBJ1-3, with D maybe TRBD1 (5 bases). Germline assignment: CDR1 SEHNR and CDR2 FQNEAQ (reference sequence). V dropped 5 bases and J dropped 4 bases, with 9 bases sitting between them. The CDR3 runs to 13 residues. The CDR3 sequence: CASSLGEGNTIYF. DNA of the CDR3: TGTGCCAGCAGCCTGGGGGAAGGAAACACCATATATTTT. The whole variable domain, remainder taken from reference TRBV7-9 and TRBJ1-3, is DTGVSQNPRHKITKRGQNVTFRCDPISEHNRLYWYRQTLGQGPEFLTYFQNEAQLEKSRLLSDRFSAERPKGSFSTLEIQRTEQGDSAMYLCASSLGEGNTIYFGEGSWLTVV.

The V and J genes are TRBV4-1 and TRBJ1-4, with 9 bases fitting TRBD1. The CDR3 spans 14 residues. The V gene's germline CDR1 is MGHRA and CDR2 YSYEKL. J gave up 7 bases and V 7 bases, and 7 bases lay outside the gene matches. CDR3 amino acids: CASNQQGAGEKLFF. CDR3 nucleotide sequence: TGCGCCAGCAATCAACAGGGGGCAGGTGAAAAACTGTTTTTT.

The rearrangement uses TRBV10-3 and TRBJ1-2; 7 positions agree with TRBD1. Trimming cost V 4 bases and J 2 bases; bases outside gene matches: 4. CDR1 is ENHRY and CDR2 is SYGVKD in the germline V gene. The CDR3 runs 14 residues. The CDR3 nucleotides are TGTGCCATCAGTGGGGCAGGGGGGAACTATGGCTACACCTTC. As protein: CAISGAGGNYGYTF.

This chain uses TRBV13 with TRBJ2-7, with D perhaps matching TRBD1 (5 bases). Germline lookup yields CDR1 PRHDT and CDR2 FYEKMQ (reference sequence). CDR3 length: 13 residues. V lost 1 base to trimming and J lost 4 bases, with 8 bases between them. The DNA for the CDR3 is TGTGCCAGCAGCTTAGAAAGGGGATACGAGCAGTACTTC. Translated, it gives CASSLERGYEQYF. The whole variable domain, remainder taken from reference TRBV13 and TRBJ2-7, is AAGVIQSPRHLIKEKRETATLKCYPIPRHDTVYWYQQGPGQDPQFLISFYEKMQSDKGSIPDRFSAQQFSDYHSELNMSSLELGDSALYFCASSLERGYEQYFGPGTRLTVT.

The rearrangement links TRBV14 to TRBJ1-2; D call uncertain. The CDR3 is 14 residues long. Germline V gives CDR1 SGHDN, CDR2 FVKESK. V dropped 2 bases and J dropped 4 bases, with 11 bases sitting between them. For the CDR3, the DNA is TGTGCCAGCAGCCAATCGTGGGATTCCTATGGCTACACCTTC. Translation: CASSQSWDSYGYTF.

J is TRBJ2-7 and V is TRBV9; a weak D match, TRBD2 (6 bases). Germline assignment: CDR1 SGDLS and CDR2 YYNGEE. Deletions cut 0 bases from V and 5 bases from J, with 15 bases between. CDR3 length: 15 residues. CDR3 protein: CASSVAGRSIDEQYF. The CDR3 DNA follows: TGTGCCAGCAGCGTAGCGGGGAGGAGTATAGACGAGCAGTACTTC.

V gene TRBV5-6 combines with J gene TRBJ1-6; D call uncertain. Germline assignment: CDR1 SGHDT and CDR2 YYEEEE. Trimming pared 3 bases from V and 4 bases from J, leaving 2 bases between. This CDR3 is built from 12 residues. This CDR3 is CASSYYNSPLHF. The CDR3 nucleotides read TGTGCCAGCAGCTATTATAATTCACCCCTCCACTTT.

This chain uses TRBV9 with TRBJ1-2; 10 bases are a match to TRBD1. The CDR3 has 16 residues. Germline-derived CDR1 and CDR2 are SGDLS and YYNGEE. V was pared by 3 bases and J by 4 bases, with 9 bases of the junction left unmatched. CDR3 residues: CASSAGRTGGFYGYTF. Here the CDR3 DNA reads TGTGCCAGCAGCGCGGGGCGGACAGGGGGATTCTATGGCTACACCTTC. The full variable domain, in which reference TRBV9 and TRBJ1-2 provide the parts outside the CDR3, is DSGVTQTPKHLITATGQRVTLRCSPRSGDLSVYWYQQSLDQGLQFLIQYYNGEERAKGNILERFSAQQFPDLHSELNLSSLELGDSALYFCASSAGRTGGFYGYTFGSGTRLTVV.

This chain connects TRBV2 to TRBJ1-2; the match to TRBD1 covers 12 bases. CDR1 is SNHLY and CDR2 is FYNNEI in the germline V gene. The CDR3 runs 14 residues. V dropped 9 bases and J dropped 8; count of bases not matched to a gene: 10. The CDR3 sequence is CARRGTGGKGGYTF. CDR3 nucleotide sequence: TGTGCCAGAAGGGGGACAGGGGGCAAGGGGGGCTACACCTTC. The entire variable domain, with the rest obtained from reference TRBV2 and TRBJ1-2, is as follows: EPEVTQTPSHQVTQMGQEVILRCVPISNHLYFYWYRQILGQKVEFLVSFYNNEISEKSEIFDDQFSVERPDGSNFTLKIRSTKLEDSAMYFCARRGTGGKGGYTFGSGTRLTVV.

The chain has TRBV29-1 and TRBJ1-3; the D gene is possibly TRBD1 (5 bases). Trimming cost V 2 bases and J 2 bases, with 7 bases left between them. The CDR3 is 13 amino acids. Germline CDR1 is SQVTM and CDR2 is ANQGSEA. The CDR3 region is CSVEQGAGNTIYF. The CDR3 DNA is TGCAGCGTTGAACAGGGCGCTGGAAACACCATATATTTT.

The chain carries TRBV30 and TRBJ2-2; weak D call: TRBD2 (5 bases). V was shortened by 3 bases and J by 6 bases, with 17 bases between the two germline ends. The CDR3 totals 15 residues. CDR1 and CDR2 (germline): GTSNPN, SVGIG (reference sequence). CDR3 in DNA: TGTGCCTGGAGCCGTATGAGGCTAGCTCCCGGGGAGCTGTTTTTT. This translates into CAWSRMRLAPGELFF. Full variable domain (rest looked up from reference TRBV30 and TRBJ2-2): SQTIHQWPATLVQPVGSPLSLECTVEGTSNPNLYWYRQAAGRGLQLLFYSVGIGQISSEVPQNLSASRPQDRQFILSSKKLLLSDSGFYLCAWSRMRLAPGELFFGEGSRLTVL.

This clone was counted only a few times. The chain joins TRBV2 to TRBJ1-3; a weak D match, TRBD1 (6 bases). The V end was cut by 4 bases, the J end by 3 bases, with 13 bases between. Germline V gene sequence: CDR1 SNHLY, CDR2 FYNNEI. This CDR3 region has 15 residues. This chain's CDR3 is CASSVRGSGGNTIYF. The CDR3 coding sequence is TGTGCCAGCAGTGTCAGGGGAAGCGGTGGAAACACCATATATTTT. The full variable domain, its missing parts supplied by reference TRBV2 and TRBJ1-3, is EPEVTQTPSHQVTQMGQEVILRCVPISNHLYFYWYRQILGQKVEFLVSFYNNEISEKSEIFDDQFSVERPDGSNFTLKIRSTKLEDSAMYFCASSVRGSGGNTIYFGEGSWLTVV.

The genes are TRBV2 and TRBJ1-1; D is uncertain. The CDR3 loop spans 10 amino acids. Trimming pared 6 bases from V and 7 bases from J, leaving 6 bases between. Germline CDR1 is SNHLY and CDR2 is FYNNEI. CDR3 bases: TGTGCCAGCAGCGGTCGTGAAGCTTTCTTT. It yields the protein CASSGREAFF. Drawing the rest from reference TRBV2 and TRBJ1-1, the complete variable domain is EPEVTQTPSHQVTQMGQEVILRCVPISNHLYFYWYRQILGQKVEFLVSFYNNEISEKSEIFDDQFSVERPDGSNFTLKIRSTKLEDSAMYFCASSGREAFFGQGTRLTVV.

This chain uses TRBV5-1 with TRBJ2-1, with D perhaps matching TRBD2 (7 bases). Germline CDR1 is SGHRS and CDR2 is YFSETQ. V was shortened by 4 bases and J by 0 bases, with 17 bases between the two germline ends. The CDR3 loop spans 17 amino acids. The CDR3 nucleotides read TGCGCCAGCAGCGGGGGGGGCCCAGGGAGCTCCTACAATGAGCAGTTCTTC. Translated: CASSGGGPGSSYNEQFF.

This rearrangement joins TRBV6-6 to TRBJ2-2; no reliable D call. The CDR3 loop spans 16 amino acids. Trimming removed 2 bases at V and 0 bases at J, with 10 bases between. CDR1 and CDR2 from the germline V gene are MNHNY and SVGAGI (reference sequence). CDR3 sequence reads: CASSYLWAANTGELFF. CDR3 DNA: TGTGCCAGCAGTTACCTCTGGGCAGCGAACACCGGGGAGCTGTTTTTT.

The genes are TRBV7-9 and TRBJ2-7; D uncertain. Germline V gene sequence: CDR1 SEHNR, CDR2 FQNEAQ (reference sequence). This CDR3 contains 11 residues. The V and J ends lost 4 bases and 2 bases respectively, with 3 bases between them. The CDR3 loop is CASSSAYEQYF. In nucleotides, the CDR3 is TGTGCCAGCAGCTCAGCCTACGAGCAGTACTTC. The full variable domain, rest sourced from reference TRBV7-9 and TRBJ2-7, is DTGVSQNPRHKITKRGQNVTFRCDPISEHNRLYWYRQTLGQGPEFLTYFQNEAQLEKSRLLSDRFSAERPKGSFSTLEIQRTEQGDSAMYLCASSSAYEQYFGPGTRLTVT.

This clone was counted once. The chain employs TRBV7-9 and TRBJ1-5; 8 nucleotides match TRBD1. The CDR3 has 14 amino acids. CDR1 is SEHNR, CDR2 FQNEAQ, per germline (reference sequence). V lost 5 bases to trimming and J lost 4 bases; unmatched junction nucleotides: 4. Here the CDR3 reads CASSRGQENQPQHF. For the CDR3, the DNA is TGTGCCAGCAGCCGGGGACAGGAAAATCAGCCCCAGCATTTT.

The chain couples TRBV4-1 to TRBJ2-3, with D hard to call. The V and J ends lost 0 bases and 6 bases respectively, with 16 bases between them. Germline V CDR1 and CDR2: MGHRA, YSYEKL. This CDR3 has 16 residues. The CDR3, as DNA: TGCGCCAGCAGCCAAGAGGAAGTGAGACTTTTGGATACGCAGTATTTT. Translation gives CASSQEEVRLLDTQYF.

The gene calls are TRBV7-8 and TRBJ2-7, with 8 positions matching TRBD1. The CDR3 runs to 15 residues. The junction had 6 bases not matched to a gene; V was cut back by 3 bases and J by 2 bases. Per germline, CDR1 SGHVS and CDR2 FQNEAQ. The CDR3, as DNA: TGTGCCAGCAGCTTCAACCAGGGGGCCCCCTACGAGCAGTACTTC. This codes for CASSFNQGAPYEQYF.

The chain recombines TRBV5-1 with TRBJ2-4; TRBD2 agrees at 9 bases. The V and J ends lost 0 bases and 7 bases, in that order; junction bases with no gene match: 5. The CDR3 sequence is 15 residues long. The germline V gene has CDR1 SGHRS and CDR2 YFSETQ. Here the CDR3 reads CASSLGGGATNIQYF. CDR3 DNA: TGCGCCAGCAGCTTGGGCGGGGGGGCTACTAACATTCAGTACTTC. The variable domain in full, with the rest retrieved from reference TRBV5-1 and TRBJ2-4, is KAGVTQTPRYLIKTRGQQVTLSCSPISGHRSVSWYQQTPGQGLQFLFEYFSETQRNKGNFPGRFSGRQFSNSRSEMNVSTLELGDSALYLCASSLGGGATNIQYFGAGTRLSVL.

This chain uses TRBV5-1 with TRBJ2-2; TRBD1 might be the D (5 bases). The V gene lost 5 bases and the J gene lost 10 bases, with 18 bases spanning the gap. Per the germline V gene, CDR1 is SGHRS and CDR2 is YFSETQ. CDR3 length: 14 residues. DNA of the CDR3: TGCGCCAGCAGAATAGACAGTCTAGAAGTGGAGCTGTTTTTT. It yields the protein CASRIDSLEVELFF.

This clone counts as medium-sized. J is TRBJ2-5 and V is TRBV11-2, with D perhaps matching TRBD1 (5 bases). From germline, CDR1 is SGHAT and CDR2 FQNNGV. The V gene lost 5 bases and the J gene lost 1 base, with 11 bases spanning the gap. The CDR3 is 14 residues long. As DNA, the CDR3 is TGTGCCAGCAGCCCGGCAGGGTTCCAAGAGACCCAGTACTTC. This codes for CASSPAGFQETQYF.

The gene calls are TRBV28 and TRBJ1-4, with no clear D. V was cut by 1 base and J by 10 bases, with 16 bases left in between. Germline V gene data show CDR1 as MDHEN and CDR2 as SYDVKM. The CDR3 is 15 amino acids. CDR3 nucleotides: TGTGCCAGCAGTTTATCCGGATCTGAGTCCGGAAAACTGTTTTTT. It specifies CASSLSGSESGKLFF.